Following are 23 T cell receptor beta chains from one sample sequenced in a study of cytotoxic CD8 clonotypes in ibrutinib-treated CLL. Profiled with immunoSEQ multiplex PCR; TCRdb holds only in-frame clones, not every one. The table includes about 200,000 clones, about four fifths detected once. The material was PBMCs, obtained after 12 months of ibrutinib treatment. These receptors were obtained from a human donor with chronic lymphocytic leukemia.

V usage is TRBV5-6 and J usage is TRBJ2-1, with D perhaps matching TRBD1 (6 bases). CDR1 is SGHDT and CDR2 is YYEEEE in the germline V gene. Trimming took 4 bases from V and 8 from J, leaving 10 bases between them. The CDR3 has 12 amino acids. The CDR3 here is CASSLQGYEQFF. DNA for the CDR3: TGTGCCAGCAGCCTACAGGGTTATGAGCAGTTCTTC.

The chain joins TRBV6-6 to TRBJ1-2; D call uncertain. The V and J ends lost 6 bases and 8 bases respectively, with 16 bases between them. Germline CDR1 MNHNY, CDR2 SVGAGI (reference sequence). The CDR3 covers 13 residues. Here the CDR3 DNA reads TGTGCCAGCAGCCCATCACGGGATGGGGGCTACACCTTC. It is translated as CASSPSRDGGYTF.

V is TRBV5-4 and J is TRBJ1-1; TRBD1 aligns across 8 bases. The CDR3 consists of 14 residues. The trim removed 4 bases at V and 5 bases at J, leaving 7 bases unmatched. CDR1 SGHNT and CDR2 YYREEE come from the germline V gene (reference sequence). The CDR3 is CASSQDRVGTEAFF. CDR3 DNA sequence: TGTGCCAGCAGCCAGGACAGGGTGGGAACTGAAGCTTTCTTT.

V is TRBV6-6 and J is TRBJ2-2; TRBD2 might be the D (5 bases). Between the trimmed V and J ends, which lost 9 bases and 8 bases, there was a span of 13 bases. Germline V CDR1 and CDR2: MNHNY, SVGAGI (reference sequence). The CDR3 has 12 amino acids. Here the CDR3 DNA reads TGTGCCAGTGTCCCCGGGGTGGGGGAGCTGTTTTTT. Its protein product is CASVPGVGELFF.

The chain links TRBV10-3 to TRBJ2-1, with a tentative D call TRBD1 (5 bases). Trimming took off 2 bases at V and 7 bases at J, with 9 bases between the two ends. This CDR3 is built from 13 residues. Germline CDR1 ENHRY, CDR2 SYGVKD. The CDR3 sequence: CAISELGVNEQFF. In nucleotides, the CDR3 is TGTGCCATCAGTGAGCTAGGGGTGAATGAGCAGTTCTTC.

The J gene is TRBJ1-1, the V gene TRBV28; D unclear. The CDR3 spans 12 residues. Looked up from germline, CDR1 is MDHEN and CDR2 is SYDVKM. Trimming pared 5 bases from V and 11 bases from J, leaving 15 bases between. In DNA, the CDR3 is TGTGCCAGCAGTCCCACTGGGCCCGGGGCTTTCTTT. It codes for CASSPTGPGAFF.

In its sample, this clone was seen once. The V gene is TRBV19, the J gene TRBJ1-1, with D perhaps TRBD1 (6 bases). With 3 bases removed from V and 6 bases from J, the gap between germline ends came to 11 bases. CDR1 LNHDA and CDR2 SQIVND come from the germline V gene (reference sequence). There are 13 residues in the CDR3. CDR3: CASSIGRGAEAFF. As DNA, the CDR3 is TGTGCCAGTAGTATCGGCAGGGGCGCTGAAGCTTTCTTT.

This clone turned up a few times. V usage is TRBV7-9 and J usage is TRBJ2-2; TRBD1 might be the D (6 bases). Germline CDR1 is SEHNR and CDR2 is FQNEAQ (reference sequence). The CDR3 contains 15 residues. Trimming removed 4 bases at V and 6 bases at J, with 15 bases between. The CDR3 reads CASSSRDTPPGELFF. For the CDR3, the DNA is TGTGCCAGCAGCTCCCGGGACACTCCCCCCGGGGAGCTGTTTTTT. Drawing the rest from reference TRBV7-9 and TRBJ2-2, the complete variable domain is DTGVSQNPRHKITKRGQNVTFRCDPISEHNRLYWYRQTLGQGPEFLTYFQNEAQLEKSRLLSDRFSAERPKGSFSTLEIQRTEQGDSAMYLCASSSRDTPPGELFFGEGSRLTVL.

V and J are TRBV27 and TRBJ1-2; 11 nucleotides align to TRBD1. The CDR3 is made up of 15 amino acids. Germline values: CDR1 MNHEY, CDR2 SMNVEV (reference sequence). The V and J ends lost 0 bases and 6 bases, in that order; junction bases with no gene match: 3. The CDR3 DNA reads TGTGCCAGCAGTTTATCGGGGACAGGGGGTAATGGCTACACCTTC. The encoded protein is CASSLSGTGGNGYTF.

The chain recombines TRBV5-1 with TRBJ1-5, with TRBD1 as a possible D gene (5 bases). CDR1 and CDR2 from the germline V gene are SGHRS and YFSETQ. The CDR3 runs 15 residues. V lost 6 bases, J lost 3 bases, and 16 bases lay in between. CDR3 amino acids: CASTPMPGSNQPQHF. DNA for the CDR3: TGCGCCAGCACTCCCATGCCAGGGTCCAATCAGCCCCAGCATTTT.

The chain uses TRBV23-1 and TRBJ1-1; 8 positions match TRBD1. TRBV23-1 is marked as an open reading frame, function uncertain. The CDR3 runs 16 residues. Trimming at V came to 4 bases and at J to 1 base, leaving 8 bases not matched to a gene. The CDR3 protein is CASSRGGRGPNTEAFF. The DNA of the CDR3 is TGCGCCAGCAGTCGAGGAGGCAGGGGGCCGAACACTGAAGCTTTCTTT.

DNA of the CDR3: TGTGCCAGCTCACACAGGGATACCTCCTACGAGCAGTACTTC. Protein sequence: CASSHRDTSYEQYF. V gene TRBV18 combines with J gene TRBJ2-7, with a possible D match to TRBD1 (6 bases). Germline lookup yields CDR1 KGHSH and CDR2 LQKENI. V gave up 4 bases and J gave up 0 bases, with 10 bases separating them. The CDR3 totals 14 residues. The entire variable domain, with the rest obtained from reference TRBV18 and TRBJ2-7, is as follows: NAGVMQNPRHLVRRRGQEARLRCSPMKGHSHVYWYRQLPEEGLKFMVYLQKENIIDESGMPKERFSAEFPKEGPSILRIQQVVRGDSAAYFCASSHRDTSYEQYFGPGTRLTVT.

This clone was detected only a few times. This chain links TRBV4-1 with TRBJ1-4, with 9 bases matching TRBD1. Trimming removed 5 bases from V and 8 bases from J; junction bases left unmatched: 9. Germline loops: CDR1 MGHRA, CDR2 YSYEKL. The CDR3 is 15 residues long. The CDR3 nucleotides are TGCGCCAGCAGCGCCCATGGGACAGGGAAGGAAAAACTGTTTTTT. The encoded protein is CASSAHGTGKEKLFF.

The chain combines TRBV11-2 with TRBJ1-2; 8 bases line up with TRBD1. After removal of 4 bases from V and 6 bases from J, the junction contained 7 bases not matched to a gene. Germline assignment: CDR1 SGHAT and CDR2 FQNNGV. The CDR3 runs to 14 residues. CDR3 DNA sequence: TGTGCCAGCAGCTCCCTGACAGGGGTAGATGGCTACACCTTC. As protein: CASSSLTGVDGYTF.

The chain employs TRBV9 and TRBJ1-2; 7 bases agree with TRBD1. Looked up from germline, CDR1 is SGDLS and CDR2 is YYNGEE. Trimming removed 4 bases from V and 6 bases from J; junction bases left unmatched: 6. The CDR3 runs to 13 residues. The CDR3 protein is CASSSDRVNGYTF. The CDR3 nucleotides read TGTGCCAGCAGCTCCGACAGGGTAAATGGCTACACCTTC.

In its sample, this clone was seen once. The chain recombines TRBV11-2 with TRBJ2-7, with a possible D match to TRBD2 (5 bases). CDR3 size: 15 residues. Trimming stripped 1 base from V and 0 bases from J, with 10 bases between. The germline V gene encodes CDR1 SGHAT and CDR2 FQNNGV. The DNA for the CDR3 is TGTGCCAGCAGCTTAGGGACTTTGAGCTCCTACGAGCAGTACTTC. Its translation: CASSLGTLSSYEQYF.

The chain joins TRBV27 to TRBJ1-5; D unclear. Deletions cut 3 bases from V and 2 bases from J, with 8 bases between. Germline V lookup: CDR1 MNHEY, CDR2 SMNVEV (reference sequence). The CDR3 has 14 amino acids. The CDR3 nucleotides read TGTGCCAGCAGTTTGAAGGGAGGCAATCAGCCCCAGCATTTT. Amino acids: CASSLKGGNQPQHF.

The V call is TRBV19, the J call TRBJ1-1, with D perhaps TRBD1 (6 bases). The CDR3 is made up of 14 amino acids. Trimming removed 6 bases at V and 3 bases at J, with 14 bases between. CDR1 is LNHDA, CDR2 SQIVND, per germline (reference sequence). The CDR3 coding sequence is TGTGCCAGTAGCTCACAGGGAGCGTACACTGAAGCTTTCTTT. Translation gives CASSSQGAYTEAFF.

The rearrangement joins TRBV2 to TRBJ1-2; the D is unclear. CDR3 size: 15 residues. Germline V CDR1 and CDR2: SNHLY, FYNNEI. Trimming took 6 bases from V and 1 from J, leaving 15 bases between them. As DNA, the CDR3 is TGTGCCAGCAGCCTCGAGACGGCACTTAACTATGGCTACACCTTC. It encodes CASSLETALNYGYTF.

The V gene is TRBV18, the J gene TRBJ1-1; 7 bases are a match to TRBD1. Per the germline V gene, CDR1 is KGHSH and CDR2 is LQKENI. The trim removed 3 bases at V and 1 base at J, leaving 5 bases unmatched. The CDR3 covers 15 residues. The DNA for the CDR3 is TGTGCCAGCTCACCGCTGGGACAGCCGAACACTGAAGCTTTCTTT. Translating gives CASSPLGQPNTEAFF.

The V call is TRBV19, the J call TRBJ1-1; 8 positions agree with TRBD1. Germline V lookup: CDR1 LNHDA, CDR2 SQIVND (reference sequence). V lost 9 bases, J lost 7 bases, and 13 bases stayed unmatched. The CDR3 totals 14 residues. For the CDR3, the DNA is TGTGCCAGCACCACCCGCTACAGGGGGGATGAAGCTTTCTTT. Amino acid sequence: CASTTRYRGDEAFF.

This clone was detected a few times. The genes are TRBV5-1 and TRBJ2-6; D possibly uses TRBD1 or TRBD2 (5 bases each). The CDR3 sequence is 17 residues long. In germline, CDR1 is SGHRS, CDR2 YFSETQ. V was pared by 0 bases and J by 0 bases, with 10 bases between. The CDR3 nucleotides read TGCGCCAGCAGCTTGGGCCCGGGGCGCTCTGGGGCCAACGTCCTGACTTTC. This translates into CASSLGPGRSGANVLTF. Full variable domain (missing parts from reference TRBV5-1 and TRBJ2-6): KAGVTQTPRYLIKTRGQQVTLSCSPISGHRSVSWYQQTPGQGLQFLFEYFSETQRNKGNFPGRFSGRQFSNSRSEMNVSTLELGDSALYLCASSLGPGRSGANVLTFGAGSRLTVL.

The chain couples TRBV29-1 to TRBJ2-1; no firm D call. The germline V and J ends were trimmed by 7 bases and 6 bases, with 10 bases remaining between them. CDR1 is SQVTM, CDR2 ANQGSEA, per germline. This CDR3 region has 11 residues. CDR3 loop: CSERLGNEQFF. CDR3 bases: TGCAGCGAAAGATTGGGCAATGAGCAGTTCTTC.